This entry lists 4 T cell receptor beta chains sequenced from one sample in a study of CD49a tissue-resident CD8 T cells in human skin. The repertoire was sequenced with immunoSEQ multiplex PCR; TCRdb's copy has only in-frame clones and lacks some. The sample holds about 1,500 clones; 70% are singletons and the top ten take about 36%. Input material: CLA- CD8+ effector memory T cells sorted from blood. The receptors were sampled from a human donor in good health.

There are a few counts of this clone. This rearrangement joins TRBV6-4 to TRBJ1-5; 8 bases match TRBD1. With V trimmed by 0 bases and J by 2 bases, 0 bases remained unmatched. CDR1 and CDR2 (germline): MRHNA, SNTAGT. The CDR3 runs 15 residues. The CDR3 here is CASSDSTGGNQPQHF. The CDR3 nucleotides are TGTGCCAGCAGTGACTCGACAGGGGGCAATCAGCCCCAGCATTTT.

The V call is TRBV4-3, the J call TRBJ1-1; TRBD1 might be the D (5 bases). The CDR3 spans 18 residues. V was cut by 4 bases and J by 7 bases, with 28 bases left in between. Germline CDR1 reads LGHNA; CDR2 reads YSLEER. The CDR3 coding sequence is TGCGCCAGCAGCCCAGAGCCTCCGGGGGGTGCCAGTTCAGGTGAAGCTTTCTTT. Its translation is CASSPEPPGGASSGEAFF.

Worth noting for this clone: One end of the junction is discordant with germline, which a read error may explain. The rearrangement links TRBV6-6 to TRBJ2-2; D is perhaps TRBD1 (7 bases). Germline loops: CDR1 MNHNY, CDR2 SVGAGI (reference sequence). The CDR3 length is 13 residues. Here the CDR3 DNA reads TGTGCCAGCAGCGACAGGGAGGCCGGGGGGCTGTTTTTT. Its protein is CASSDREAGGLFF.

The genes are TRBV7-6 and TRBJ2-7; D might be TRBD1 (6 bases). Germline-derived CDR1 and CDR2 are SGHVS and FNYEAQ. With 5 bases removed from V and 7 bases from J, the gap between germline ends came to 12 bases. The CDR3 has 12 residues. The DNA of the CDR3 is TGTGCCAGCAGCACAGGGACAAATGAGCAGTACTTC. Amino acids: CASSTGTNEQYF.